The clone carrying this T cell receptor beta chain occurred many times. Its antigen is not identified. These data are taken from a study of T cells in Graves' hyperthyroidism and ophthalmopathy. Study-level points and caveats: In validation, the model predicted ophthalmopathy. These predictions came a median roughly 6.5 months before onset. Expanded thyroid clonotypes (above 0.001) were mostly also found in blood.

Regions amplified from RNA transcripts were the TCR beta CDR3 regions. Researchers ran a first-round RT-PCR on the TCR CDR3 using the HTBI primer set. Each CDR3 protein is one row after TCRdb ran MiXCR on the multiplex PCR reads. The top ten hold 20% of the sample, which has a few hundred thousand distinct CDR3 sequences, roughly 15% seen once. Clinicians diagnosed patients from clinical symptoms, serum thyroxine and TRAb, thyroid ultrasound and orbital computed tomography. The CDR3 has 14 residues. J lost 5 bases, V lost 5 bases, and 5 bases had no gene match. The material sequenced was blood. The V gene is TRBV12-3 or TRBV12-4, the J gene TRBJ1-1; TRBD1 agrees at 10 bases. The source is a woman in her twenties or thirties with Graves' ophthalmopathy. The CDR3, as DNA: TGTGCCAGCAGTCTAAGACAGGGGGCGACTGAAGCTTTCTTT. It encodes CASSLRQGATEAFF.